Listed here are 9 T cell receptor beta chains from one sample, sequenced in a study of T cell changes during pregnancy in multiple sclerosis. Generated by immunoSEQ multiplex PCR, the TCRdb table keeps only in-frame clones and is missing some. Of some 120,000 clones listed, 90% to 96% are singletons. Sequenced material: peripheral blood, taken after pregnancy. The receptors were sampled from a female donor with multiple sclerosis, enrolled in a pregnancy study.

The rearrangement joins TRBV2 to TRBJ1-2, with D maybe TRBD1 (6 bases). Germline V gene data show CDR1 as SNHLY and CDR2 as FYNNEI. The CDR3 consists of 15 residues. Trimming shortened V by 3 bases and J by 4 bases, and 15 bases separated the two germline ends. CDR3 amino acids: CASSDPGQILYGYTF. For the CDR3, the DNA is TGTGCCAGCAGTGACCCGGGACAAATCCTCTATGGCTACACCTTC.

V gene TRBV6-1 combines with J gene TRBJ2-7, with TRBD1 matching over 10 bases. V lost 6 bases and J lost 1; bases outside the gene matches: 6. The CDR3 has 15 residues. Germline V gives CDR1 MNHNS, CDR2 SASEGT. The CDR3 DNA sequence: TGTGCCAGCAGCGACCGGGACAGGGGATCCTACGAGCAGTACTTC. Amino acid sequence: CASSDRDRGSYEQYF.

The rearrangement joins TRBV7-2 to TRBJ2-7; 7 bases map to TRBD2. This CDR3 is built from 16 residues. Germline values: CDR1 SGHTA, CDR2 FQGNSA. Trimming took 1 base from V and 4 from J; bases not matched to a gene: 10. The CDR3, as DNA: TGTGCCAGCAGCTTAGTGGCCAGCGGGAAAAGTTACGAGCAGTACTTC. Translation: CASSLVASGKSYEQYF. Looking up the rest from reference TRBV7-2 and TRBJ2-7 gives the full variable domain: GAGVSQSPSNKVTEKGKDVELRCDPISGHTALYWYRQSLGQGLEFLIYFQGNSAPDKSGLPSDRFSAERTGGSVSTLTIQRTQQEDSAVYLCASSLVASGKSYEQYFGPGTRLTVT.

The J gene is TRBJ1-2, the V gene TRBV9, with unresolved D. Germline CDR1 is SGDLS and CDR2 is YYNGEE. The CDR3 length is 14 residues. The ends were cut back, 7 bases at V and 6 bases at J, with 19 bases in the middle. Written as DNA, the CDR3 is TGTGCCAGCCGGAGGCCGGCGGGAAGGGATGGCTACACCTTC. It encodes CASRRPAGRDGYTF.

The chain carries TRBV4-3 and TRBJ2-7; D unclear. The CDR3 has 15 amino acids. In germline, CDR1 is LGHNA, CDR2 YSLEER. Between the trimmed V and J ends, which lost 0 bases and 3 bases, there was a span of 12 bases. CDR3: CASSQEMNSNYEQYF. The CDR3 coding sequence is TGCGCCAGCAGCCAAGAGATGAACTCCAACTACGAGCAGTACTTC.

The rearrangement links TRBV7-2 to TRBJ2-3; the match to TRBD1 covers 9 bases. This CDR3 spans 15 amino acids. The V gene's germline CDR1 is SGHTA and CDR2 FQGNSA. After removal of 6 bases from V and 4 bases from J, the junction contained 8 bases not matched to a gene. The DNA of the CDR3 is TGTGCCAGCAGGAAAGACAGGGGGACCTCAGATACGCAGTATTTT. The encoded protein is CASRKDRGTSDTQYF.

V and J are TRBV11-3 and TRBJ2-2, with D possibly being TRBD2 (6 bases). The CDR3 length is 16 residues. CDR1 and CDR2 from the germline V gene are SGHNT and YENEEA. V was clipped by 2 bases and J by 0 bases, with 10 bases between them. Here the CDR3 DNA reads TGTGCCAGCAGCTTATATGCTAGCGCGAACACCGGGGAGCTGTTTTTT. Translated, it gives CASSLYASANTGELFF.

The chain combines TRBV6-5 with TRBJ2-7, with a tentative D call TRBD1 (6 bases). The CDR3 totals 13 residues. V shed 6 bases and J shed 1 base, with 10 bases lying between them. CDR1 and CDR2 from the germline V gene are MNHEY and SVGAGI. CDR3 in amino acids: CASSQTGSYEQYF. In DNA, the CDR3 is TGTGCCAGCAGCCAGACAGGTTCCTACGAGCAGTACTTC.

This rearrangement joins TRBV5-1 to TRBJ1-3; TRBD1 matches 8 bases. V gave up 0 bases and J gave up 3 bases; unmatched junction bases: 5. Germline-derived CDR1 and CDR2 are SGHRS and YFSETQ. This CDR3 region has 16 residues. This chain's CDR3 is CASSLGSGGLGNTIYF. CDR3 DNA sequence: TGCGCCAGCAGCTTGGGGTCAGGGGGCCTTGGAAACACCATATATTTT.